Sequencing of this T cell receptor beta chain was carried out in a study of blood T cell repertoires in COVID-19. Original handling: Amplification from reference gene primers served as the basis for estimated nucleated cell counts. Libraries were prepared by immunoSEQ multiplex PCR; TCRdb keeps only in-frame clonotypes and omits some of them. The V and J calls and clone size were taken over from that table, and D and trimming were inferred from the DNA. The sample has approximately 320,000 clones; 87% are singletons. J gave up 3 bases and V 6 bases, and 4 bases lay outside the gene matches. Germline V gene data show CDR1 as MNHEY and CDR2 as SVGAGI. CDR3 length: 14 residues. Clinical histories supplied by participants themselves formed the basis of cohort assignment.

The V gene is TRBV6-5, the J gene TRBJ1-5; 8 bases agree with TRBD1. Sequenced input: PBMCs or T cells enriched from blood (not recorded which). This TCR was sampled from a woman between 18 and 29 years old who had recovered from COVID-19. CDR3 sequence (DNA): TGTGCCAGCAGCAAGGGACAGGACAATCAGCCCCAGCATTTT. Its protein product is CASSKGQDNQPQHF.